The next 9 T cell receptor beta chains were all read from a single sample in a study of T cells in Graves' hyperthyroidism and ophthalmopathy. Amplification of TCR beta CDR3 regions used RNA as the template. Carried out on the TCR CDR3, a first-round RT-PCR used the HTBI primer set. TCRdb reprocessed the multiplex PCR reads with MiXCR, giving one entry per CDR3 protein. Here the sample spans about 480,000 distinct CDR3 sequences, roughly an eighth being singletons. Sequencing was performed on blood. The receptors come from a woman aged 18-30 years with Graves' hyperthyroidism.

As to this clonotype: A much more abundant neighbour one base away suggests this may be a read error. Lacking the conserved final phenylalanine or tryptophan, this CDR3 likely reflects a read error. The chain is built from TRBV19 and TRBJ1-1; D is perhaps TRBD1 (5 bases). CDR1 and CDR2 (germline): LNHDA, SQIVND (reference sequence). This CDR3 is 13 amino acids long. V was cut by 10 bases and J by 4 bases, with 16 bases left in between. The CDR3 region has the DNA TGTGCCACCTCCCCAGGGTTGAGCACTGAAGCTTTCCTT. Its protein is CATSPGLSTEAFL.

This chain links TRBV7-3 with TRBJ2-1; 12 bases are a match to TRBD2. The V segment lost 5 bases and the J segment 0 bases; nucleotides outside the gene matches: 2. CDR3 size: 16 residues. CDR1 and CDR2 from the germline V gene are SGHTA and FQGTGA. The CDR3 here is CASSRLAGASYNEQFF. In DNA, the CDR3 is TGTGCCAGCAGCAGACTAGCGGGAGCCTCCTACAATGAGCAGTTCTTC.

This clonotype was seen repeatedly, ten times or more. The V gene is TRBV12-3 or TRBV12-4, the J gene TRBJ2-5; D call uncertain. V shed 4 bases and J shed 5 bases, with 8 bases lying between them. The CDR3 sequence is 12 residues long. CDR3 sequence reads: CASSSFLETQYF. The CDR3 DNA sequence: TGTGCCAGCAGTTCGTTTTTGGAGACCCAGTACTTC.

This clonotype has ten or more counts. The chain carries TRBV11-2 and TRBJ1-1; no firm D call. Germline V gene data show CDR1 as SGHAT and CDR2 as FQNNGV. The V end was cut by 1 base, the J end by 2 bases, with 14 bases between. The CDR3 extends over 16 amino acids. This chain's CDR3 is CASSLGARRVNTEAFF. The CDR3, as DNA: TGTGCCAGCAGCTTAGGGGCCAGACGGGTAAACACTGAAGCTTTCTTT.

At least ten counts were recorded for this clonotype. J is TRBJ2-1 and V is TRBV6-1, with 8 bases aligning to TRBD2. J lost 8 bases, V lost 4 bases, and 10 bases had no gene match. The CDR3 is 15 amino acids. Germline values: CDR1 MNHNS, CDR2 SASEGT. DNA of the CDR3: TGTGCCAGCAGTGCTACCGGGACTAGTATCGATGAGCAGTTCTTC. It specifies CASSATGTSIDEQFF.

This clonotype has at least ten counts. V and J are TRBV9 and TRBJ1-1; D is uncertain. The length of the CDR3 is 14 residues. The V end lost 0 bases, the J end lost 4 bases, and 10 bases lay between the germline ends. CDR1 and CDR2 from the germline V gene are SGDLS and YYNGEE. CDR3 nucleotides: TGTGCCAGCAGCGTAGTTACCGGAGGCACTGAAGCTTTCTTT. Amino acid sequence: CASSVVTGGTEAFF. Full variable domain (rest looked up from reference TRBV9 and TRBJ1-1): DSGVTQTPKHLITATGQRVTLRCSPRSGDLSVYWYQQSLDQGLQFLIQYYNGEERAKGNILERFSAQQFPDLHSELNLSSLELGDSALYFCASSVVTGGTEAFFGQGTRLTVV.

This CDR3 is CAWKRRTSGNYEQYF. The CDR3 DNA sequence: TGTGCCTGGAAAAGAAGGACTAGCGGTAACTACGAGCAGTACTTC. The chain combines TRBV30 with TRBJ2-7; 10 nucleotides match TRBD2. CDR3 size: 15 residues. Per germline, CDR1 GTSNPN and CDR2 SVGIG (reference sequence). Losses at the gene ends were 4 bases for V and 3 bases for J; bases not matched to a gene: 9.

Turning to this clonotype: The germline gene is not matched at one end of the junction; a read error may be the cause. This sequence joins TRBV2 and TRBJ1-3, with D maybe TRBD1 (5 bases). CDR1 SNHLY and CDR2 FYNNEI come from the germline V gene. CDR3 length: 15 residues. The CDR3 DNA reads as TGTGCCAGCAGTGTCATCCGGGACCCTGGAAGCACCATATATTTT. It is translated as CASSVIRDPGSTIYF.

This clonotype has just a few counts. The chain uses TRBV19 and TRBJ2-1, with 9 bases lining up with TRBD2. This CDR3 spans 14 amino acids. CDR1 is LNHDA and CDR2 is SQIVND in the germline V gene (reference sequence). The junction had 8 bases not matched to a gene; V was cut back by 7 bases and J by 7 bases. In DNA, the CDR3 is TGTGCCAGTAACAGGCTAGCGGGGTGGAATGAGCAGTTCTTC. Translation: CASNRLAGWNEQFF.